What follows is one T cell receptor beta chain and its context. The sample holds a few counts of this clone. The antigen this receptor binds is unknown. No per-base quality is available; no much larger clone lies one base away. Healthy HIV-negative adults with no recently reported acute infections or vaccinations were included as donors. Every donor was a Caucasian adult residing in Nashville, Tennessee, USA. For unsorted samples, some 90 million PBMCs were counted, and genomic DNA was extracted using the QIAamp DNA Blood Mini kit. After blood collection by leukapheresis, PBMCs were isolated using Ficoll-Histopaque density gradient centrifugation and then cryopreserved in the vapor phase of liquid nitrogen. The entry originates in a study of shared clonotypes between healthy human individuals (dated by TCRdb to 2020 to 2021). Concerning the study at large: Three men and a couple of women, aged 18 to 49 years, made up the cohort. Each donor's leukapheresis produced roughly between roughly 0.85 and 9 billion PBMCs. To estimate repertoire size and how much clonotypes are shared between individuals, the study performed deep sequencing of blood TCR repertoires from a few healthy adults. Libraries were prepared and TCR repertoires were sequenced by different laboratories using diverse techniques, in order to increase sequencing depth and limit assay-specific biases. General study outcomes and caveats: The small number of donors limited the genetic and exposure-history diversity represented. Pairwise subsampling indicated that sequencing depth was expected to affect the degree of clonotype sharing among donors. Only blood was sampled, and tissue TCR repertoires likely differ from those in blood.

TCR CDR3 regions were amplified from genomic DNA by multiplex PCR using the deep immunoSEQ assay. For each cell subset, the extracted genomic DNA was distributed evenly across all wells of several immunoSEQ 96-well plates, and each plate served as one replicate. For unsorted PBMC, around 330 ng genomic DNA, equal to roughly 33,000 T cell genomes, was loaded into each replicate PCR. Unsorted PBMC genomic DNA was sequenced across ten immunoSEQ deep assay plates. Purified libraries were quantified with a Qubit 3.0 fluorometer, sized on a Bioanalyzer 2100, and re-quantified with the KAPA Library Quantification kit. Every immunoSEQ 96-well plate was sequenced on a separate single-read 150-cycle Illumina NextSeq 550 flow cell. In the authors' own workflow: Because the immunoSEQ output included only junctional sequences and no quality scores, the filtering could not be the same as the filtering used for full-length reads. To assign V/J genes and CDR3, sequences were annotated against IMGT germline references using PyIR, a Python wrapper for IgBLAST v1.9. Reads with weak V/J assignments (E-value above 1e-6), missing CDR3, stop codons, out-of-frame junctions, or ambiguous translated residues were removed. V3J clonotypes were defined by identical inferred V gene, J gene, and CDR3 amino acid sequence. Percentage overlap between repertoires was computed as shared unique clonotypes divided by the size of the smaller repertoire. Repertoire richness was assessed with RTK rarefaction, the Chao1 estimator, and Recon v2.1 estimates of unobserved clonotypes. TCRdb retrieved this table from immuneACCESS and kept in-frame rearrangements only. Not all clones are present; in checked studies, unresolved V genes account for under half, and no reason is known for the remainder. V, J and clone size were drawn from that table, and D and trimming were deduced from the DNA. In this sample the table shows about 480,000 clones, over 75% of which occur a single time. Jointly, the top ten make up 9.5% to 15% of the sample.

The germline V gene provides CDR1 SNHLY and CDR2 FYNNEI. The junction carries 11 bases between V and J, which are trimmed by 1 base and 11 bases respectively. Its CDR3 holds 12 amino acids, cysteine through phenylalanine. Kept here is only the CDR3 DNA, which spans 36 bases and is read in frame from base 1. The sample taken for sequencing was PBMCs. The receptor comes from a woman aged 40 to 50 in good health. Some clones in this sample may be carry-over from other donors' samples. The rearranged segments are TRBV2 and TRBJ1-1; no D segment can be confidently identified. The bases read TGTGCCAGCAGTGAAGGCGGGTTTCTGGCTTTCTTT. Translated, it reads CASSEGGFLAFF.